This T cell receptor (beta chain) stems from a study of cytomegalovirus exposure and HLA in healthy donors. On this clone: The antigen remains undetermined.

60 Vbeta and 13 Jbeta primers were used in PCR. Profiled with immunoSEQ multiplex PCR; TCRdb holds only in-frame clones, not every one. Here the sample spans approximately 140,000 clones, roughly 77% being singletons. Germline V CDR1 and CDR2: SNHLY, FYNNEI. V was clipped by 6 bases and J by 4 bases; unmatched bases: 4. The CDR3 runs to 13 residues. The study, taken as a whole, reports: A later analysis by the authors found several of the most significant clusters apparently linked to common viral pathogens.

Source material: PBMCs. This sequence joins TRBV2 and TRBJ1-1; 8 bases match TRBD1. The receptor was derived from a woman in her thirties or forties in good health and CMV-seropositive. CDR3 nucleotides: TGTGCCAGCAGAGCGGGACAGGTCACTGAAGCTTTCTTT. Translation gives CASRAGQVTEAFF.